This T cell receptor beta chain was obtained from a study of regulatory T cells in long-lasting Graves disease. At least ten counts were recorded for this clonotype. The CDR3 is 13 amino acids. V was clipped by 0 bases and J by 4 bases, with 6 bases between them. Germline CDR1 SGHNT, CDR2 YENEEA. Both iRepertoire HTBI primers and Arm-PCR of CDR3 regions were used to build the TCR beta libraries. TCRdb reprocessed the multiplex PCR reads via MiXCR and lists one record per CDR3 protein. This sample has about 430,000 distinct CDR3 sequences, with approximately 16% found just once. Time point described: newly diagnosed GD, antithyroid drugs for less than 3 months. Construction of the TCR library relied on RNA isolated from PBMCs. A roughly 10-milliliter sample of peripheral blood was drawn into EDTA tubes. These sequences were also reported in another study, on T cells in Graves' hyperthyroidism and ophthalmopathy. From that second work: A first-round RT-PCR of the TCR CDR3 used the HTBI primer set. Most expanded thyroid clonotypes above 0.001 recurred in blood.

The gene calls are TRBV11-3 and TRBJ2-5; D might be TRBD1 (5 bases). Sequenced here: peripheral blood mononuclear cells (PBMCs), sampled at new diagnosis, from a patient treated with antithyroid drugs. This clonotype originated in a woman aged 40 to 49 with Graves disease. As DNA, the CDR3 is TGTGCCAGCAGCTTAGATGACAGAGAGACCCAGTACTTC. This gives the protein CASSLDDRETQYF.